This paragraph covers one T cell receptor beta chain sequence. The entry originates in a study of control samples from healthy donors and cancer patients. TCRdb's copy holds only in-frame clones and misses some; the assay was immunoSEQ multiplex PCR. The repertoire holds 50,000 or so clones, about 96% seen once, with roughly 1.1% in the top ten. Trimming removed 4 bases from V and 3 bases from J, with 13 bases in between. The CDR3 extends over 15 amino acids. Germline CDR1 reads LNHDA; CDR2 reads SQIVND (reference sequence). The J gene is TRBJ2-1, the V gene TRBV19; D gene uncertain. The sequencing input was blood. The TCR sequence derives from a woman between 18 and 29 years old in good health. CDR3 bases: TGTGCCAGTAGTACCATAGACGGCGACTACAATGAGCAGTTCTTC. Protein product: CASSTIDGDYNEQFF.